These 24 T cell receptor beta chains came from one sample sequenced in a study of radiotherapy plus CTLA-4 blockade in lung cancer. Here immunoSEQ multiplex PCR was the method, and the copy in TCRdb shows in-frame clones only, minus some. The data hold some 80,000 clones, with about 84% observed a single time. The specimen was peripheral blood, collected from a patient treated with radiotherapy plus ipilimumab. These receptors originate from a human donor with non-small cell lung cancer who had stable disease on radiotherapy plus ipilimumab.

The genes are TRBV27 and TRBJ1-1; weak D call: TRBD1 (5 bases). Trimming left V 6 bases short and J 7 bases short, with 21 bases between. CDR1 and CDR2 from the germline V gene are MNHEY and SMNVEV (reference sequence). The CDR3 has 15 amino acids. The CDR3 here is CASREMAGVMIEAFF. Here the CDR3 DNA reads TGTGCCAGCAGGGAAATGGCGGGGGTCATGATTGAAGCTTTCTTT.

V and J are TRBV4-1 and TRBJ2-1; TRBD2 is a possible D gene (6 bases). Germline V gene lookup returns CDR1 MGHRA and CDR2 YSYEKL. The ends were cut back, 4 bases at V and 2 bases at J, with 15 bases in the middle. This CDR3 contains 16 residues. In nucleotides, the CDR3 is TGCGCCAGCAGCCCCATGCCCGGGAGTGCCTACAATGAGCAGTTCTTC. Amino acids: CASSPMPGSAYNEQFF.

This chain joins TRBV19 and TRBJ1-1; D is ambiguous. V was cut by 5 bases and J by 10 bases, with 11 bases left in between. The V gene's germline CDR1 is LNHDA and CDR2 SQIVND (reference sequence). CDR3 length: 11 amino acids. In nucleotides, the CDR3 is TGTGCCAGTAGTTATAGCTTCGGAGCTTTCTTT. Translated, it gives CASSYSFGAFF.

The chain links TRBV5-4 to TRBJ2-3, with TRBD2 matching 14 bases. The CDR3 totals 15 residues. Germline V gene data show CDR1 as SGHNT and CDR2 as YYREEE (reference sequence). J lost 11 bases, V lost 3 bases, and 8 bases had no gene match. The CDR3 bases are TGTGCCAGCAGCTGGGGACTAGCGGGGGCCGGGGGGCAGTATTTT. Its protein product is CASSWGLAGAGGQYF.

Here the CDR3 reads CAWSGTGGHNEQFF. The CDR3 DNA sequence: TGTGCCTGGAGTGGGACGGGGGGGCACAATGAGCAGTTCTTC. The rearrangement uses TRBV30 and TRBJ2-1; 8 nucleotides line up with TRBD2. The V and J ends lost 1 base and 5 bases, in that order; junction bases with no gene match: 4. Germline assignment: CDR1 GTSNPN and CDR2 SVGIG (reference sequence). This CDR3 is 14 amino acids long.

Here the CDR3 reads CASSPPKRSHYEQYF. CDR3 DNA: TGTGCCAGCAGTCCGCCCAAGCGTTCCCACTACGAGCAGTACTTC. The rearrangement uses TRBV28 and TRBJ2-7; D is ambiguous. Between the trimmed V and J ends, which lost 5 bases and 3 bases, there was a span of 17 bases. The CDR3 runs to 15 residues. Germline CDR1 MDHEN, CDR2 SYDVKM.

There are a few counts of this clone. The CDR3 loop reads CASSLVDRQPQHF. Here the CDR3 DNA reads TGTGCCAGCAGCTTAGTGGACAGACAGCCCCAGCATTTT. The V call is TRBV11-1, the J call TRBJ1-5, with a tentative D call TRBD1 (6 bases). The CDR3 contains 13 residues. Germline V lookup: CDR1 SGHAT, CDR2 FQDESV (reference sequence). The ends were cut back, 1 base at V and 7 bases at J, with 8 bases in the middle.

This rearrangement joins TRBV4-2 to TRBJ2-1, with 7 bases aligning to TRBD2. Germline V lookup: CDR1 LGHNA, CDR2 YNFKEQ. V lost 0 bases, J lost 1 base, and 3 bases stayed unmatched. CDR3 length: 16 residues. The CDR3 protein is CASSQDTGGSYNEQFF. In nucleotides, the CDR3 is TGTGCCAGCAGCCAAGATACGGGAGGATCCTACAATGAGCAGTTCTTC.

This clone was seen only a few times. The sample has other DNA sequences that encode this CDR3 too. The chain recombines TRBV6-1 with TRBJ2-7, with D hard to call. Trimming took off 2 bases at V and 2 bases at J, with 10 bases between the two ends. The CDR3 totals 14 residues. Germline V lookup: CDR1 MNHNS, CDR2 SASEGT. For the CDR3, the DNA is TGTGCCAGCAGTGAACAAACGGTTACCTACGAGCAGTACTTC. It codes for CASSEQTVTYEQYF.

The gene calls are TRBV6-6 and TRBJ2-2; 8 bases are a match to TRBD2. The CDR3 is made up of 15 amino acids. From germline, CDR1 is MNHNY and CDR2 SVGAGI (reference sequence). J gave up 5 bases and V 3 bases, and 5 bases lay outside the gene matches. In DNA, the CDR3 is TGTGCCAGCAGTTATCAGGCTAGCGGGACCGGGGAGCTGTTTTTT. Its translation is CASSYQASGTGELFF.

The V gene is TRBV7-9, the J gene TRBJ2-1; D gene unclear. Germline CDR1 is SEHNR and CDR2 is FQNEAQ (reference sequence). The CDR3 has 14 amino acids. Trimming shortened V by 3 bases and J by 4 bases, and 10 bases separated the two germline ends. CDR3 in DNA: TGTGCCAGCAGCTTGGGCAGGATTTACAATGAGCAGTTCTTC. This encodes CASSLGRIYNEQFF. Combining the CDR3 with reference TRBV7-9 and TRBJ2-1 gives the whole variable domain DTGVSQNPRHKITKRGQNVTFRCDPISEHNRLYWYRQTLGQGPEFLTYFQNEAQLEKSRLLSDRFSAERPKGSFSTLEIQRTEQGDSAMYLCASSLGRIYNEQFFGPGTRLTVL.

V usage is TRBV7-6 and J usage is TRBJ2-5; a possible D gene is TRBD1 (6 bases). Germline CDR1 reads SGHVS; CDR2 reads FNYEAQ. Deletions cut 5 bases from V and 4 bases from J, with 14 bases between. The CDR3 covers 14 residues. The CDR3 spells CASSRTGKGETQYF. CDR3 DNA sequence: TGTGCCAGCAGCCGAACAGGGAAGGGAGAGACCCAGTACTTC.

The J gene is TRBJ2-7, the V gene TRBV19; TRBD2 matches 9 bases. The length of the CDR3 is 16 residues. V was clipped by 5 bases and J by 5 bases; unmatched bases: 13. CDR1 LNHDA and CDR2 SQIVND come from the germline V gene (reference sequence). The CDR3 bases are TGTGCCAGTAGTCCGTTCGGAGCGGGAGGAGCGGACGAGCAGTACTTC. Its protein product is CASSPFGAGGADEQYF.

The chain has TRBV2 and TRBJ2-2, with D tentatively TRBD2 (6 bases). From germline, CDR1 is SNHLY and CDR2 FYNNEI. V was trimmed by 4 bases and J by 6 bases, leaving 15 bases between them. CDR3 length: 15 amino acids. The CDR3 sequence: CASSVSPGVSGELFF. The CDR3 DNA reads TGTGCCAGCAGTGTCTCCCCGGGGGTTTCCGGGGAGCTGTTTTTT.

The CDR3 coding sequence is TGCGCCAGCAAAGGAGGAGCTCCTCGTTTGAACACTGAAGCTTTCTTT. It translates to CASKGGAPRLNTEAFF. V usage is TRBV5-1 and J usage is TRBJ1-1; unclear D gene. This CDR3 contains 16 residues. V was clipped by 6 bases and J by 0 bases, with 18 bases between them. Germline V gives CDR1 SGHRS, CDR2 YFSETQ.

The chain joins TRBV6-1 to TRBJ2-5; tentative D call: TRBD2 (5 bases). Germline V CDR1 and CDR2: MNHNS, SASEGT. This CDR3 contains 11 residues. The ends were cut back, 2 bases at V and 7 bases at J, with 5 bases in the middle. CDR3 in DNA: TGTGCCAGCAGTGAAACTAGGACCCAGTACTTC. Its protein is CASSETRTQYF.

The V call is TRBV5-6, the J call TRBJ1-3; unclear D gene. With 5 bases removed from V and 0 bases from J, the gap between germline ends came to 18 bases. Germline V lookup: CDR1 SGHDT, CDR2 YYEEEE. CDR3 size: 17 residues. Written as DNA, the CDR3 is TGTGCCAGCAGTCCCCTACCCGGCAGAAGCTCTGGAAACACCATATATTTT. It translates to CASSPLPGRSSGNTIYF.

V usage is TRBV27 and J usage is TRBJ2-5; 10 nucleotides match TRBD2. V lost 6 bases and J lost 2; bases outside the gene matches: 3. This CDR3 comprises 14 residues. Germline lookup yields CDR1 MNHEY and CDR2 SMNVEV (reference sequence). The CDR3 sequence: CASRAAGGQETQYF. The CDR3 DNA reads TGTGCCAGCAGAGCAGCGGGGGGGCAAGAGACCCAGTACTTC.

The chain joins TRBV7-3 to TRBJ2-6, with D possibly being TRBD1 or TRBD2 (6 bases each). The CDR3 loop spans 16 amino acids. The V end was cut by 1 base, the J end by 4 bases, with 11 bases between. CDR1 and CDR2 (germline): SGHTA, FQGTGA. The CDR3 spells CASSLRGGTGANVLTF. The DNA for the CDR3 is TGTGCCAGCAGCTTAAGAGGGGGGACCGGGGCCAACGTCCTGACTTTC.

This chain connects TRBV28 to TRBJ1-1, with D perhaps matching TRBD1 (6 bases). Trimming cost V 8 bases and J 1 base, with 14 bases left between them. Germline V gene data show CDR1 as MDHEN and CDR2 as SYDVKM. The CDR3 loop spans 14 amino acids. The CDR3 protein is CASEAGERNTEAFF. The CDR3 coding sequence is TGTGCCAGCGAGGCAGGGGAGAGGAACACTGAAGCTTTCTTT. The whole variable domain, remainder taken from reference TRBV28 and TRBJ1-1, is DVKVTQSSRYLVKRTGEKVFLECVQDMDHENMFWYRQDPGLGLRLIYFSYDVKMKEKGDIPEGYSVSREKKERFSLILESASTNQTSMYLCASEAGERNTEAFFGQGTRLTVV.

This chain uses TRBV6-1 with TRBJ1-1, with no clear D. This CDR3 spans 17 amino acids. The germline V gene has CDR1 MNHNS and CDR2 SASEGT. With 0 bases removed from V and 0 bases from J, the gap between germline ends came to 14 bases. CDR3 amino acids: CASSEARGRSMNTEAFF. The CDR3 nucleotides are TGTGCCAGCAGTGAAGCGCGGGGAAGGAGCATGAACACTGAAGCTTTCTTT.

V usage is TRBV25-1 and J usage is TRBJ1-4, with D unclear. The last part of the DNA fits TRBJ2-2 better; the J call may be wrong. This CDR3 region has 11 residues. Germline CDR1 reads MGHDK; CDR2 reads SYGVNS. The CDR3 DNA reads as TGTGCCAGCAGTGGTCCGGTGGAGCTGTTTTTT. This sequence encodes CASSGPVELFF.

The chain is built from TRBV6-6 and TRBJ2-1; 7 bases map to TRBD2. The V segment lost 2 bases and the J segment 5 bases; nucleotides outside the gene matches: 9. This CDR3 has 16 amino acids. Germline CDR1 is MNHNY and CDR2 is SVGAGI (reference sequence). CDR3 DNA sequence: TGTGCCAGCAGTTACGGGGGGGGAGGGAGTAACAATGAGCAGTTCTTC. Amino acids: CASSYGGGGSNNEQFF.

This rearrangement joins TRBV19 to TRBJ1-1, with 10 bases matching TRBD1. The germline V gene has CDR1 LNHDA and CDR2 SQIVND (reference sequence). V gave up 10 bases and J gave up 4 bases; unmatched junction bases: 3. The CDR3 sequence is 12 residues long. CDR3 amino acids: CATRTGGTEAFF. The CDR3 DNA reads as TGTGCCACCAGGACAGGGGGCACTGAAGCTTTCTTT.